This T cell receptor (beta chain) was captured in a study of cytomegalovirus exposure and HLA in healthy donors. Generated by immunoSEQ multiplex PCR, the TCRdb table keeps only in-frame clones and is missing some. Of hundreds of thousands of clones detected, roughly 84% appear once; the ten largest clones hold 12%. The CDR3 sequence is 14 residues long. CDR1 is SGHNT and CDR2 is YYREEE in the germline V gene (reference sequence). With V trimmed by 3 bases and J by 1 base, 4 bases remained unmatched. The receptor comes from a man younger than 35 in good health and CMV-seropositive. The chain links TRBV5-4 to TRBJ2-7; TRBD1 matches 7 bases. The sample comprised PBMCs. The chain's CDR3 is CASSYGTASYEQYF. CDR3 DNA: TGTGCCAGCAGCTACGGGACAGCTTCCTACGAGCAGTACTTC.